This TCR beta chain originates from a study of blood T cell repertoires in COVID-19. About the study: Samples of COVID-19 (acute and convalescent) were obtained from the United States, Italy and Spain.

Per the authors' pipeline: Researchers report that nucleated cell counts were estimated from reference gene primer amplification. Repertoires were generated with immunoSEQ multiplex PCR, while TCRdb's copy carries only in-frame clones and drops some. V and J calls plus clone size are reproduced from that table; the DNA served to infer D and trimming. In the table there are some 35,000 clones, 82% of which are singletons. CDR1 and CDR2 (germline): SEHNR, FQNEAQ (reference sequence). Unmatched junction bases numbered 12, after V lost 8 bases and J lost 4 bases. CDR3 length: 16 amino acids. V and J are TRBV7-9 and TRBJ2-2; 8 bases are a match to TRBD1. The sequence was obtained from a man aged 80 or over with active or convalescent COVID-19. Sequenced input: peripheral blood. CDR3 region: CASPFAQGAVTGELFF. The CDR3 DNA reads TGTGCCAGCCCCTTCGCCCAGGGGGCGGTCACCGGGGAGCTGTTTTTT.